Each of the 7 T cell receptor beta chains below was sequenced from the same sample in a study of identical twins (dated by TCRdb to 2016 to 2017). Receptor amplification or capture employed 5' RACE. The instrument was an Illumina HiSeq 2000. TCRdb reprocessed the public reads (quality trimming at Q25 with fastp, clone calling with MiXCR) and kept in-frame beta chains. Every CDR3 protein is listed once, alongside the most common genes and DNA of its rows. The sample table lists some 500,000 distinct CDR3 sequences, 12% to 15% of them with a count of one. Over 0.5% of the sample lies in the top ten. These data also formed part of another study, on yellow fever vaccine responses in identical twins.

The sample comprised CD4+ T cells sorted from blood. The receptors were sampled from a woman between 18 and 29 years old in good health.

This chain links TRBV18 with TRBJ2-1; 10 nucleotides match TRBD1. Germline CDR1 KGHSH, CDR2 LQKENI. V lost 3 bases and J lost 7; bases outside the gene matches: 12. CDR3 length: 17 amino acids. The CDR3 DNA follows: TGTGCCAGCTCACCGCGGTTTGACAGGGGGCAGAAGAATGAGCAGTTCTTC. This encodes CASSPRFDRGQKNEQFF.

The CDR3 here is CSATSRTGGETQYF. The CDR3 DNA sequence: TGCAGTGCTACATCCCGGACAGGGGGTGAAACCCAGTACTTC. This rearrangement joins TRBV20-1 to TRBJ2-5; 10 positions agree with TRBD1. V lost 4 bases and J lost 8; bases outside the gene matches: 10. The CDR3 runs 14 residues. Germline loops: CDR1 DFQATT, CDR2 SNEGSKA (reference sequence).

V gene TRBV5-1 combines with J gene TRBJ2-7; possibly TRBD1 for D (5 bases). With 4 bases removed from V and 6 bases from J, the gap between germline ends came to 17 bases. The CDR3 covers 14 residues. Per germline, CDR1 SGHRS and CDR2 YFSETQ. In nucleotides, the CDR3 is TGCGCCAGCAGCCGGGTACCTCAGGGTAGCGAGCAGTACTTC. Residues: CASSRVPQGSEQYF.

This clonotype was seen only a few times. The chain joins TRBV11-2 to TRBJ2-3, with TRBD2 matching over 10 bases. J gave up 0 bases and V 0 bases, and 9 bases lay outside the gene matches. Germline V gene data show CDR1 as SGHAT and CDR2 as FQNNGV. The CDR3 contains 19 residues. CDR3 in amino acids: CASSLELLAGVPSTDTQYF. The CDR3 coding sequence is TGTGCCAGCAGCTTAGAACTGCTAGCGGGGGTTCCTAGCACAGATACGCAGTATTTT. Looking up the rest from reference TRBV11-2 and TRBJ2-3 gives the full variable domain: EAGVAQSPRYKIIEKRQSVAFWCNPISGHATLYWYQQILGQGPKLLIQFQNNGVVDDSQLPKDRFSAERLKGVDSTLKIQPAKLEDSAVYLCASSLELLAGVPSTDTQYFGPGTRLTVL.

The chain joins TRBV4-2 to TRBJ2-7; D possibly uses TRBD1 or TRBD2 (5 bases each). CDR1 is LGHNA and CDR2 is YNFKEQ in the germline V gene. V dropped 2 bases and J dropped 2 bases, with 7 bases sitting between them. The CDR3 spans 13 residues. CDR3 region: CASSQRDAYEQYF. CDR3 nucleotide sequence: TGTGCCAGCAGCCAAAGGGACGCCTACGAGCAGTACTTC.

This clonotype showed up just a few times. The CDR3 region has the DNA TGTGCCACCAGTCGGGGTCCCCCCTCCTACAATGAGCAGTTCTTC. This codes for CATSRGPPSYNEQFF. The chain has TRBV24-1 and TRBJ2-1; D is possibly TRBD2 (5 bases). V gave up 6 bases and J gave up 0 bases, with 11 bases separating them. Germline V gene lookup returns CDR1 KGHDR and CDR2 SFDVKD. The CDR3 spans 15 residues.

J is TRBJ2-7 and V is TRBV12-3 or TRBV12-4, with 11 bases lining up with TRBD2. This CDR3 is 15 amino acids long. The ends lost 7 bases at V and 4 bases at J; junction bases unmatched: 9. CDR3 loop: CASTLGTSGTYEQYF. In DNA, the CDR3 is TGTGCCAGCACCCTCGGGACTAGCGGTACATACGAGCAGTACTTC.